The source of this T cell receptor (beta chain) is a study of cytomegalovirus exposure and HLA in healthy donors. Study findings and constraints: In the 130 or so validation repertoires, a later analysis found that first-cohort TCR clusters tended to co-occur. Many donors shared some public TCRs, even though most TCR sequences were rare.

V was clipped by 0 bases and J by 3 bases; unmatched bases: 8. Per germline, CDR1 SGHVS and CDR2 FQNEAQ. This CDR3 is 18 amino acids long. The table came from immunoSEQ multiplex PCR; TCRdb's copy has only in-frame clones and leaves some out. The data show around 150,000 clones, 85% to 90% seen once. As regards this clone: Its antigen is currently unknown.

The rearrangement uses TRBV7-8 and TRBJ2-2; 9 nucleotides align to TRBD2. The sequenced sample was PBMCs. This clonotype was obtained from a woman between 18 and 29 years old in good health and CMV-seropositive. CDR3 nucleotide sequence: TGTGCCAGCAGCTTAGCGGGCGGGAGGGCCGTGTACACCGGGGAGCTGTTTTTT. Protein product: CASSLAGGRAVYTGELFF.